These T cell receptor beta chains were read from a single sample in a study of shared clonotypes between healthy human individuals. Repertoires were generated with immunoSEQ multiplex PCR, while TCRdb's copy carries only in-frame clones and drops some. The data contain roughly 300,000 clones, 73% of them singletons. Sequenced sample: memory CD4+ T cells sorted from blood. The source is a man aged 25 to 40 in good health. The CDR3 runs from the conserved cysteine through the conserved F or W. A D gene is named only where the DNA matches it firmly. Not every row has a clone size; where given, it reads once, few, many or a size class.

J,D,V,size,length,DNA,CDR3
TRBJ2-3,NA,TRBV7-6,NA,13,TGTGCCAGCGCGAGCGGTACCACAGATACGCAGTATTTT,CASASGTTDTQYF
TRBJ2-1,TRBD2,TRBV10-1,NA,16,TGCGCCAGCAGTGAGTCGGGTAGCGGGGTCTACAATGAGCAGTTCTTC,CASSESGSGVYNEQFF
TRBJ1-4,NA,TRBV9,few,14,TGTGCCAGCAACCAACAGGGAGCCAATGAAAAACTGTTTTTT,CASNQQGANEKLFF
TRBJ1-5,NA,TRBV28,NA,13,TGTGCCAGCAACGACCCCACAGGTCAGCCCCAGCATTTT,CASNDPTGQPQHF
TRBJ1-1,NA,TRBV30,NA,13,TGTGCCTGGAGGAACAGCATGAACACTGAAGCTTTCTTT,CAWRNSMNTEAFF
TRBJ1-5,TRBD1,TRBV5-8,NA,14,TGTGCCAGCAGCCAAACAGGGGAGGAGCAGCCCCAGCATTTT,CASSQTGEEQPQHF
TRBJ2-2,TRBD2,TRBV6-6,few,16,TGTGCCAGCAAACCCACTAGCGGACATGGGACCGGGGAGCTGTTTTTT,CASKPTSGHGTGELFF
TRBJ1-5,NA,TRBV10-3,NA,15,TGTGCCATCAGTGAGTCGTTGAATAGCAATCAGCCCCAGCATTTT,CAISESLNSNQPQHF
TRBJ2-3,TRBD2,TRBV5-1,NA,12,TGCGCCAGCAGTTTACGTGCGGGAGCGCAGTATTTT,CASSLRAGAQYF
TRBJ2-7,TRBD2,TRBV5-1,NA,15,TGCGCCAGCAGCTTGGTAGCGGGAGGTAACTACGAGCAGTACTTC,CASSLVAGGNYEQYF
TRBJ2-7,TRBD1,TRBV5-1,NA,13,TGCGCCAGCAGCTGGGGGACAGCCTACGAGCAGTACTTC,CASSWGTAYEQYF
TRBJ1-1,NA,TRBV29-1,few,15,TGCAGCGTTAATCAGGGGCTGGGTGGGAACACTGAAGCTTTCTTT,CSVNQGLGGNTEAFF
TRBJ2-3,NA,TRBV18,few,14,TGTGCCAGCTCACCCCTCCTTAGCACAGATACGCAGTATTTT,CASSPLLSTDTQYF
TRBJ2-7,TRBD1,TRBV15,NA,15,TGTGCCACCAGCAGAACCGGGACAGGGGGCTCCGAGCAGTACTTC,CATSRTGTGGSEQYF
TRBJ1-1,TRBD1,TRBV28,NA,15,TGTGCCAGCAGTTCCTGGACAGGCCCGAACACTGAAGCTTTCTTT,CASSSWTGPNTEAFF
TRBJ2-2,NA,TRBV9,few,17,TGTGCCAGCAGCCCGCTAGGGGGGAGGGCCTCCTCCGGGGAGCTGTTTTTT,CASSPLGGRASSGELFF
TRBJ2-7,NA,TRBV4-1,NA,13,TGCGCCAGCAGCCAAGTTCTAGTCCACGAGCAGTACTTC,CASSQVLVHEQYF
TRBJ2-4,NA,TRBV2,NA,20,TGTGCCAGCAGTGAATGGATGACGACCCAATCCCGACCCGGGGTGAACATTCAGTACTTC,CASSEWMTTQSRPGVNIQYF
TRBJ1-3,NA,TRBV11-2,NA,14,TGTGCCAGCAGCTCCCGACTGGCTGGAAACACCATATATTTT,CASSSRLAGNTIYF
TRBJ2-6,NA,TRBV2,NA,15,TGTGCCAGCAGTGAAGATGCCTCTGGGGCCAACGTCCTGACTTTC,CASSEDASGANVLTF
TRBJ2-7,NA,TRBV29-1,NA,11,TGCAGCGTTGGAGGGCCCTACGAGCAGTACTTC,CSVGGPYEQYF
TRBJ2-7,NA,TRBV28,NA,13,TGTGCCAGCAGTTCCTCCAATTCCTACGAGCAGTACTTC,CASSSSNSYEQYF
TRBJ1-2,NA,TRBV5-8,once,13,TGTGCCAGCAGCCCGGGTCGAGACTATGGCTACACCTTC,CASSPGRDYGYTF
TRBJ1-5,NA,TRBV7-6,NA,14,TGTGCCAGCAGCCATTCGGCCGCAAATCAGCCCCAGCATTTT,CASSHSAANQPQHF
TRBJ2-1,NA,TRBV4-3,NA,13,TGCGCCAGCAGCCAAGATAGAGTCAATGAGCAGTTCTTC,CASSQDRVNEQFF
TRBJ1-1,NA,TRBV9,NA,14,TGTGCCAGCAGCACAAAGGGACTGAACACTGAAGCTTTCTTT,CASSTKGLNTEAFF
TRBJ2-1,NA,TRBV6-6,NA,12,TGTGCCAGCAGTTACTCCTGGCATGAGCAGTTCTTC,CASSYSWHEQFF
TRBJ2-1,TRBD2,TRBV7-2,NA,16,TGTGCCAGCAGCTTAATTGGTCGGGAGGTAAACAATGAGCAGTTCTTC,CASSLIGREVNNEQFF
TRBJ1-2,TRBD1,TRBV5-5,NA,14,TGTGCCAGCAGCTTGGACAGGGGATTTTATGGCTACACCTTC,CASSLDRGFYGYTF
TRBJ2-2,NA,TRBV6-5,NA,15,TGTGCCAGCAGTTACTCGACAGAGGGGCCCGGGGAGCTGTTTTTT,CASSYSTEGPGELFF
TRBJ1-6,NA,TRBV2,NA,13,TGTGCCAGCGTACGCTCCTATAATTCACCCCTCCACTTT,CASVRSYNSPLHF